This T cell receptor beta chain was sequenced in a study of cytomegalovirus exposure and HLA in healthy donors. PCR employed 60 Vbeta and 13 Jbeta primers. The repertoire was sequenced with immunoSEQ multiplex PCR; TCRdb's copy has only in-frame clones and lacks some. The sample has fewer than 130,000 clones, around four fifths seen once; the top ten hold about 6.8%. CDR1 and CDR2 from the germline V gene are SGHKS and YYEKEE (reference sequence). V shed 4 bases, J shed 10 bases, and the junction held 7 bases outside the gene matches. The CDR3 is 13 residues long. General observations from the study: When a later analysis compared HLA-associated TCR beta chains with equally common others, the HLA-associated chains turned out to be more clonally expanded and to have lower generation probabilities. For most TCR sequences rarity was the rule, although some public TCRs occurred in many donors. A later analysis found that most CMV-associated TCR beta chains appeared HLA-restricted.

This clone appeared a single time. Its antigen remains unknown. This receptor was taken from a man aged 25 to 40 in good health and CMV-seropositive. The sample was PBMCs. J is TRBJ2-1 and V is TRBV5-5; TRBD1 aligns across 8 bases. The CDR3 is CASSTENRGEQFF. In DNA, the CDR3 is TGTGCCAGCAGCACTGAAAACAGGGGGGAGCAGTTCTTC.